Listed below are T cell receptor beta chains from one sample, sequenced in a study of CD8 T cells in ankylosing spondylitis. TCRdb reprocessed the 5' RACE reads with MiXCR, giving one entry per CDR3 protein. The table records around 210,000 distinct CDR3 sequences, roughly 8.2% of them present only once. Sequencing was performed on blood, either unsorted or a sorted T cell fraction (not recorded which). These TCRs come from a female donor with ankylosing spondylitis or in good health (not recorded which). CDR3s include the opening cysteine and the closing phenylalanine or tryptophan. D genes are given only for firm matches. A clone size is listed for some rows: how often the clone was seen (once, few, many), or a class if it is expanded.

v_gene: TRBV5-6
abundance: once
d_gene: .
j_gene: TRBJ2-7
CDR3aa: CASSFRTMRSYEQYF
CDR3nt: TGTGCCAGCAGCTTTCGGACGATGAGGTCCTACGAGCAGTACTTC

v_gene: TRBV10-3
abundance: few
d_gene: .
j_gene: TRBJ1-6
CDR3aa: CAISELGSKNSPLHF
CDR3nt: TGTGCCATCAGTGAGTTGGGATCCAAAAATTCACCCCTCCACTTT

v_gene: TRBV7-2
abundance: .
d_gene: .
j_gene: TRBJ2-7
CDR3aa: CASSLAVGAEQYF
CDR3nt: TGTGCCAGCAGCTTAGCGGTAGGCGCCGAGCAGTACTTC

v_gene: TRBV4-3
abundance: .
d_gene: TRBD2
j_gene: TRBJ2-1
CDR3aa: CASSQGLKGGPQTEQFF
CDR3nt: TGCGCCAGCAGCCAAGGACTAAAGGGAGGGCCCCAAACTGAGCAGTTCTTC

v_gene: TRBV11-2
abundance: few
d_gene: .
j_gene: TRBJ1-1
CDR3aa: CASSPEVSGLGTEAFF
CDR3nt: TGTGCCAGCAGCCCAGAGGTATCGGGCCTAGGCACTGAAGCTTTCTTT

v_gene: TRBV6-2/TRBV6-3
abundance: many
d_gene: .
j_gene: TRBJ1-1
CDR3aa: CASILQGPGTEAFF
CDR3nt: TGTGCCAGCATTCTCCAGGGGCCTGGGACTGAAGCTTTCTTT

v_gene: TRBV4-3
abundance: many
d_gene: .
j_gene: TRBJ1-2
CDR3aa: CASSQDVGTNYGYTF
CDR3nt: TGCGCCAGCAGCCAAGATGTAGGGACCAACTATGGCTACACCTTC

v_gene: TRBV30
abundance: .
d_gene: .
j_gene: TRBJ1-1
CDR3aa: CAWSMSRGNTEAFF
CDR3nt: TGTGCCTGGAGTATGTCGCGGGGGAACACTGAAGCTTTCTTT

v_gene: TRBV5-1
abundance: many
d_gene: .
j_gene: TRBJ2-3
CDR3aa: CASSFLLHGTDTQYF
CDR3nt: TGCGCCAGCAGCTTCCTATTACACGGCACAGATACGCAGTATTTT

v_gene: TRBV12-3/TRBV12-4
abundance: many
d_gene: .
j_gene: TRBJ2-7
CDR3aa: CASSLNPQAFYEQYF
CDR3nt: TGTGCCAGCAGTTTAAATCCGCAGGCATTCTACGAGCAGTACTTC

v_gene: TRBV20-1
abundance: many
d_gene: TRBD2
j_gene: TRBJ2-2
CDR3aa: CSARWLAGGTGELFF
CDR3nt: TGCAGTGCTAGGTGGCTAGCGGGAGGAACCGGGGAGCTGTTTTTT

v_gene: TRBV28
abundance: .
d_gene: .
j_gene: TRBJ1-2
CDR3aa: CASSVPPVGAGGYTF
CDR3nt: TGTGCCAGCAGTGTCCCCCCGGTGGGGGCGGGTGGCTACACCTTC

v_gene: TRBV7-9
abundance: .
d_gene: TRBD1
j_gene: TRBJ1-4
CDR3aa: CASSLYVGQGEEKLFF
CDR3nt: TGTGCCAGCAGCTTATATGTGGGACAGGGTGAGGAAAAACTGTTTTTT

v_gene: TRBV7-2
abundance: .
d_gene: .
j_gene: TRBJ2-1
CDR3aa: CASSLPGPLAEQFF
CDR3nt: TGTGCCAGCAGCTTACCCGGCCCCCTGGCCGAGCAGTTCTTC

v_gene: TRBV5-1
abundance: .
d_gene: TRBD2
j_gene: TRBJ2-7
CDR3aa: CASSGGTSGIYEQYF
CDR3nt: TGCGCCAGCAGCGGGGGGACTAGCGGGATTTACGAGCAGTACTTC

v_gene: TRBV6-5
abundance: many
d_gene: .
j_gene: TRBJ1-1
CDR3aa: CASSSSGQPNTEAFF
CDR3nt: TGTGCCAGCAGTTCGTCCGGTCAGCCAAACACTGAAGCTTTCTTT

v_gene: TRBV20-1
abundance: many
d_gene: .
j_gene: TRBJ2-5
CDR3aa: CSAGPQAYQETQYF
CDR3nt: TGCAGTGCTGGACCCCAAGCGTACCAAGAGACCCAGTACTTC

v_gene: TRBV4-3
abundance: many
d_gene: TRBD2
j_gene: TRBJ2-7
CDR3aa: CASSPEMTSGPYEQYF
CDR3nt: TGCGCCAGCAGCCCCGAGATGACTAGCGGACCGTACGAGCAGTACTTC

v_gene: TRBV6-1
abundance: .
d_gene: .
j_gene: TRBJ1-1
CDR3aa: CASSVTAVTEAFF
CDR3nt: TGTGCCAGCAGTGTAACAGCAGTCACTGAAGCTTTCTTT

v_gene: TRBV18
abundance: many
d_gene: .
j_gene: TRBJ1-1
CDR3aa: CASSPLIMTAMNTEAFF
CDR3nt: TGTGCCAGCTCACCCCTCATTATGACAGCCATGAACACTGAAGCTTTCTTT

v_gene: TRBV4-2
abundance: many
d_gene: TRBD1
j_gene: TRBJ1-4
CDR3aa: CASSQGTGRVFF
CDR3nt: TGTGCCAGCAGCCAAGGGACAGGGAGGGTGTTTTTT

v_gene: TRBV21-1
abundance: many
d_gene: .
j_gene: TRBJ1-6
CDR3aa: CASSARYPNSPLHF
CDR3nt: TGTGCCAGCAGCGCCCGATATCCCAATTCACCCCTCCACTTT

v_gene: TRBV7-7
abundance: many
d_gene: TRBD1
j_gene: TRBJ2-1
CDR3aa: CASSRDRWNEQFF
CDR3nt: TGTGCCAGCAGCCGGGACAGGTGGAATGAGCAGTTCTTC

v_gene: TRBV7-9
abundance: .
d_gene: .
j_gene: TRBJ2-3
CDR3aa: CASSPVREYTDTQYF
CDR3nt: TGTGCCAGCAGCCCCGTGAGGGAGTACACAGATACGCAGTATTTT

v_gene: TRBV12-3/TRBV12-4
abundance: many
d_gene: .
j_gene: TRBJ2-1
CDR3aa: CATKKPGEGNEQFF
CDR3nt: TGTGCCACCAAAAAGCCGGGAGAGGGCAATGAGCAGTTCTTC

v_gene: TRBV6-1
abundance: many
d_gene: .
j_gene: TRBJ2-1
CDR3aa: CASSHKGFSYNEQFF
CDR3nt: TGTGCCAGCAGTCATAAGGGATTCTCCTACAATGAGCAGTTCTTC

v_gene: TRBV10-3
abundance: many
d_gene: .
j_gene: TRBJ2-3
CDR3aa: CAISDGGRDTQYF
CDR3nt: TGTGCCATCAGTGACGGAGGAAGGGATACGCAGTATTTT

v_gene: TRBV19
abundance: many
d_gene: .
j_gene: TRBJ1-2
CDR3aa: CASSTTAWINYGYTF
CDR3nt: TGTGCCAGTAGCACGACCGCGTGGATTAACTATGGCTACACCTTC

v_gene: TRBV20-1
abundance: many
d_gene: .
j_gene: TRBJ2-5
CDR3aa: CSARTETQYF
CDR3nt: TGCAGTGCTAGAACGGAGACCCAGTACTTC

v_gene: TRBV5-1
abundance: many
d_gene: .
j_gene: TRBJ2-3
CDR3aa: CASSLEAPPRPVTDTQYF
CDR3nt: TGCGCCAGCAGCTTGGAAGCGCCCCCCCGACCGGTCACAGATACGCAGTATTTT

v_gene: TRBV4-2
abundance: many
d_gene: TRBD2
j_gene: TRBJ2-7
CDR3aa: CASSPAREGRSLYEQYF
CDR3nt: TGTGCCAGCAGCCCAGCCCGGGAGGGTCGATCTCTCTACGAGCAGTACTTC

v_gene: TRBV5-4
abundance: .
d_gene: TRBD2
j_gene: TRBJ2-7
CDR3aa: CASTSGTRHHEQYF
CDR3nt: TGTGCCAGCACCTCCGGGACTAGACACCACGAGCAGTACTTC

v_gene: TRBV29-1
abundance: many
d_gene: .
j_gene: TRBJ2-1
CDR3aa: CSVDPLGPLEQFF
CDR3nt: TGCAGCGTTGACCCTTTAGGGCCCTTGGAACAGTTCTTC

v_gene: TRBV7-2
abundance: many
d_gene: .
j_gene: TRBJ1-6
CDR3aa: CASSLGMSSPLHF
CDR3nt: TGTGCCAGCAGCTTAGGAATGTCGTCACCCCTCCACTTT

v_gene: TRBV20-1
abundance: many
d_gene: .
j_gene: TRBJ2-7
CDR3aa: CSASQQGSSYEQYF
CDR3nt: TGCAGTGCTAGCCAGCAGGGAAGCTCCTACGAGCAGTACTTC

v_gene: TRBV6-2/TRBV6-3
abundance: many
d_gene: TRBD1
j_gene: TRBJ1-5
CDR3aa: CASSEEGALNQPQHF
CDR3nt: TGTGCCAGCAGTGAGGAGGGGGCGCTCAATCAGCCCCAGCATTTT

v_gene: TRBV7-9
abundance: many
d_gene: TRBD1
j_gene: TRBJ2-7
CDR3aa: CASTGQDDYEQYF
CDR3nt: TGTGCCAGCACAGGACAGGACGACTACGAGCAGTACTTC

v_gene: TRBV10-3
abundance: many
d_gene: TRBD2
j_gene: TRBJ2-1
CDR3aa: CAIRGLVGSEQFF
CDR3nt: TGTGCCATCAGAGGACTAGTAGGAAGTGAGCAGTTCTTC

v_gene: TRBV6-2/TRBV6-3
abundance: few
d_gene: .
j_gene: TRBJ2-2
CDR3aa: CASSGQGVGELFF
CDR3nt: TGTGCCAGCAGTGGCCAAGGAGTCGGGGAGCTGTTTTTT

v_gene: TRBV24-1
abundance: many
d_gene: .
j_gene: TRBJ2-2
CDR3aa: CATSETGTDTGELFF
CDR3nt: TGTGCCACCAGTGAAACCGGGACTGACACCGGGGAGCTGTTTTTT

v_gene: TRBV20-1
abundance: many
d_gene: TRBD2
j_gene: TRBJ2-1
CDR3aa: CSVNPVAGDGNEQFF
CDR3nt: TGCAGTGTCAATCCTGTAGCGGGAGATGGCAATGAGCAGTTCTTC

v_gene: TRBV20-1
abundance: many
d_gene: TRBD2
j_gene: TRBJ2-7
CDR3aa: CSARQPSGRAEVQYF
CDR3nt: TGCAGTGCTAGGCAGCCTAGCGGGAGGGCCGAAGTGCAGTACTTC

v_gene: TRBV20-1
abundance: many
d_gene: .
j_gene: TRBJ2-6
CDR3aa: CSAQGGGANVLTF
CDR3nt: TGCAGTGCACAGGGAGGAGGGGCCAACGTCCTGACTTTC

v_gene: TRBV7-2
abundance: .
d_gene: TRBD1
j_gene: TRBJ2-5
CDR3aa: CASSLVPGTEGDQYF
CDR3nt: TGTGCCAGCAGCTTAGTCCCCGGGACAGAGGGAGACCAGTACTTC

v_gene: TRBV6-2/TRBV6-3
abundance: many
d_gene: .
j_gene: TRBJ2-7
CDR3aa: CASSYVGGPPYEQYF
CDR3nt: TGTGCCAGCAGTTACGTAGGGGGGCCCCCCTACGAGCAGTACTTC

v_gene: TRBV6-2/TRBV6-3
abundance: few
d_gene: TRBD2
j_gene: TRBJ2-7
CDR3aa: CASSKGTSGRVYEQYF
CDR3nt: TGTGCCAGCAGTAAGGGGACTAGCGGGAGAGTCTACGAGCAGTACTTC

v_gene: TRBV20-1
abundance: many
d_gene: TRBD1
j_gene: TRBJ2-4
CDR3aa: CSAMFRDRGDIQYF
CDR3nt: TGCAGTGCTATGTTCCGGGACAGGGGGGACATTCAGTACTTC

v_gene: TRBV5-1
abundance: many
d_gene: TRBD1
j_gene: TRBJ2-2
CDR3aa: CASSPTQGADTGELFF
CDR3nt: TGCGCCAGCAGCCCAACACAGGGGGCGGACACCGGGGAGCTGTTTTTT

v_gene: TRBV20-1
abundance: many
d_gene: .
j_gene: TRBJ2-7
CDR3aa: CSASLQGRDYEQYF
CDR3nt: TGCAGTGCTAGCCTTCAGGGCAGGGACTACGAGCAGTACTTC

v_gene: TRBV20-1
abundance: many
d_gene: TRBD2
j_gene: TRBJ2-5
CDR3aa: CSAMRGAGLQETQYF
CDR3nt: TGCAGTGCTATGCGGGGAGCGGGACTCCAAGAGACCCAGTACTTC

v_gene: TRBV20-1
abundance: many
d_gene: .
j_gene: TRBJ2-7
CDR3aa: CSASTLGTWVGEQYF
CDR3nt: TGCAGTGCTAGCACCCTCGGGACCTGGGTCGGCGAGCAGTACTTC

v_gene: TRBV7-2
abundance: once
d_gene: .
j_gene: TRBJ2-3
CDR3aa: CASSLDGGISQYF
CDR3nt: TGTGCCAGCAGCTTAGATGGCGGAATCTCGCAGTATTTT

v_gene: TRBV6-6
abundance: many
d_gene: TRBD2
j_gene: TRBJ2-5
CDR3aa: CASGEGTETQYF
CDR3nt: TGTGCCAGCGGGGAGGGTACGGAGACCCAGTACTTC

v_gene: TRBV9
abundance: many
d_gene: .
j_gene: TRBJ1-3
CDR3aa: CASSVAGNTIYF
CDR3nt: TGTGCCAGCAGCGTAGCGGGAAACACCATATATTTT

v_gene: TRBV5-5
abundance: many
d_gene: .
j_gene: TRBJ2-5
CDR3aa: CASSLFLQETQYF
CDR3nt: TGTGCCAGCAGCTTGTTCCTACAAGAGACCCAGTACTTC

v_gene: TRBV7-6
abundance: many
d_gene: .
j_gene: TRBJ1-3
CDR3aa: CASSLVLQGDTIYF
CDR3nt: TGTGCCAGCAGCTTAGTCCTACAGGGAGACACCATATATTTT

v_gene: TRBV20-1
abundance: many
d_gene: .
j_gene: TRBJ2-1
CDR3aa: CSARGSGPQSFEQFF
CDR3nt: TGCAGTGCTAGGGGAAGTGGGCCTCAATCCTTTGAGCAGTTCTTC

v_gene: TRBV5-1
abundance: many
d_gene: .
j_gene: TRBJ1-1
CDR3aa: CASSPGDGEAFF
CDR3nt: TGCGCCAGCAGCCCGGGGGACGGCGAAGCTTTCTTT

v_gene: TRBV11-2
abundance: many
d_gene: .
j_gene: TRBJ2-1
CDR3aa: CASSFPLTGRGSYNEQFF
CDR3nt: TGTGCCAGCAGCTTCCCCCTGACCGGGAGAGGCTCCTACAATGAGCAGTTCTTC